A single sample is the source of the 25 T cell receptor beta chains below, sequenced in a study of CD8+CD57+ T cells in acquired aplastic anemia. Researchers used genomic DNA as the template to profile TCR beta VDJ and CDR3. MiXCR, run by TCRdb on the reads, gives a single entry per CDR3 protein. The sample shows roughly 160,000 distinct CDR3 sequences, 50% to 75% of them seen only once. Sample: sorted CD4+, CD8+, or CD8+CD57+ T cells (not recorded which) from PBMCs. The receptors shown here come from a human donor in good health.

This clonotype has only a few counts. CDR3 in amino acids: CASSLRSGETQYF. In DNA form, the CDR3 reads TGTGCCAGCAGTTTACGAAGTGGGGAGACCCAGTACTTC. V gene TRBV12-3 or TRBV12-4 combines with J gene TRBJ2-5, with D unclear. The V gene lost 2 bases and the J gene lost 5 bases, with 9 bases spanning the gap. The CDR3 spans 13 residues.

Ten or more counts support this clonotype. The CDR3 bases are TGTGCCACCAGCAGAGATGATGAGAGCGGGTTACGAGAGGAGCAGTACTTC. Translation gives CATSRDDESGLREEQYF. The rearrangement uses TRBV15 and TRBJ2-7, with D tentatively TRBD2 (6 bases). CDR3 length: 17 amino acids. Between the trimmed V and J ends, which lost 0 bases and 7 bases, there was a span of 22 bases. Germline V gives CDR1 LNHNV, CDR2 YYDKDF (reference sequence).

The chain couples TRBV20-1 to TRBJ2-7; D not certain. Germline CDR1 and CDR2: DFQATT and SNEGSKA (reference sequence). This CDR3 has 12 amino acids. Trimming left V 6 bases short and J 0 bases short, with 9 bases between. CDR3 in amino acids: CSAMATSYEQYF. The DNA of the CDR3 is TGCAGTGCGATGGCGACCTCCTACGAGCAGTACTTC.

The gene calls are TRBV7-6 and TRBJ2-5, with a tentative D call TRBD1 (6 bases). Germline V CDR1 and CDR2: SGHVS, FNYEAQ. V was cut by 7 bases and J by 5 bases, with 17 bases left in between. CDR3 length: 14 amino acids. CDR3 nucleotide sequence: TGTGCCAGCACCCCGACAGGTTTCGAGGAGACCCAGTACTTC. Encoded protein: CASTPTGFEETQYF.

This clonotype was seen repeatedly, ten times or more. The rearrangement uses TRBV9 and TRBJ1-2; D perhaps matches TRBD1 (6 bases). This CDR3 spans 15 amino acids. V was trimmed by 3 bases and J by 7 bases, leaving 19 bases between them. Germline lookup yields CDR1 SGDLS and CDR2 YYNGEE. CDR3 sequence (DNA): TGTGCCAGCAGCGGAACCGCTGGGACATCGGGTGGCTACACCTTC. As protein: CASSGTAGTSGGYTF.

This clonotype has a count of ten or more. The V gene is TRBV7-8, the J gene TRBJ2-7; the match to TRBD2 covers 16 bases. V dropped 1 base and J dropped 2; count of bases not matched to a gene: 8. This CDR3 region has 19 residues. In germline, CDR1 is SGHVS, CDR2 FQNEAQ. The CDR3 spells CASSLGGGLAGGPTYEQYF. CDR3 bases: TGTGCCAGCAGCTTAGGTGGGGGACTAGCGGGAGGGCCAACCTACGAGCAGTACTTC. Full variable domain (rest looked up from reference TRBV7-8 and TRBJ2-7): GAGVSQSPRYKVAKRGQDVALRCDPISGHVSLFWYQQALGQGPEFLTYFQNEAQLDKSGLPSDRFFAERPEGSVSTLKIQRTQQEDSAVYLCASSLGGGLAGGPTYEQYFGPGTRLTVT.

This clonotype was recorded many times. This chain uses TRBV7-9 with TRBJ1-1, with TRBD1 matching 9 bases. Per germline, CDR1 SEHNR and CDR2 FQNEAQ (reference sequence). The V gene end was trimmed by 0 bases and the J gene end by 5 bases; junction bases not matched to a gene: 7. CDR3 length: 16 residues. As DNA, the CDR3 is TGTGCCAGCAGCTTAGCACAGGGGGCATCAGGAACTGAAGCTTTCTTT. Amino acid sequence: CASSLAQGASGTEAFF.

V gene TRBV20-1 combines with J gene TRBJ2-7; D remains unclear. CDR1 DFQATT and CDR2 SNEGSKA come from the germline V gene (reference sequence). V was trimmed by 2 bases and J by 3 bases, leaving 17 bases between them. The CDR3 totals 15 residues. The CDR3 coding sequence is TGCAGTGCTAGACTGGGTGGTAGCTTCATCTACGAGCAGTACTTC. As protein: CSARLGGSFIYEQYF.

This clonotype was observed many times. The J gene is TRBJ1-4, the V gene TRBV19; D remains ambiguous. V lost 5 bases and J lost 0, with 10 bases in between. The CDR3 length is 15 residues. Germline CDR1 LNHDA, CDR2 SQIVND (reference sequence). The CDR3, as DNA: TGTGCCAGTAGTGCCCGGGCGGCAACTAATGAAAAACTGTTTTTT. It specifies CASSARAATNEKLFF.

This clonotype was observed many times. V and J are TRBV9 and TRBJ2-7, with 8 positions matching TRBD2. The CDR3 extends over 15 amino acids. The trim removed 0 bases at V and 6 bases at J, leaving 8 bases unmatched. Germline CDR1 is SGDLS and CDR2 is YYNGEE. CDR3 sequence (DNA): TGTGCCAGCAGCGTAGACGGGGGGGGCGGCGGCGAGCAGTACTTC. The encoded protein is CASSVDGGGGGEQYF.

The V call is TRBV6-4, the J call TRBJ2-5, with 9 bases that match TRBD2. V dropped 4 bases and J dropped 5; count of bases not matched to a gene: 5. The CDR3 contains 14 residues. Germline V CDR1 and CDR2: MRHNA, SNTAGT. Written as DNA, the CDR3 is TGTGCCAGCAGTGTGCTAGCGGGATTGGAGACCCAGTACTTC. Encoded protein: CASSVLAGLETQYF.

On this clonotype: At one of its ends the junction is not consistent with the germline gene, which may arise from a read error. The rearrangement links TRBV10-3 to TRBJ2-7; 9 nucleotides align to TRBD2. Germline-derived CDR1 and CDR2 are ENHRY and SYGVKD. This CDR3 spans 16 amino acids. The CDR3 region has the DNA TGTGCCAGCAGTTATCTCGGACTAGCGAGTCCCGACGAGCAGTACTTC. Its translation is CASSYLGLASPDEQYF.

Concerning this clonotype: The junction differs from germline at one of its ends, possibly a read error. The chain carries TRBV30 and TRBJ2-2; D is perhaps TRBD1 or TRBD2 (7 bases each). Germline loops: CDR1 GTSNPN, CDR2 SVGIG (reference sequence). This CDR3 has 13 amino acids. The DNA of the CDR3 is TGTGCCTGGAGTGTAACAGGGGCGGGGGAGCTGCTTTTT. Translation gives CAWSVTGAGELLF.

The rearrangement links TRBV7-2 to TRBJ1-6, with D possibly TRBD1 on 5 matching bases. V lost 1 base, J lost 6 bases, and 10 bases lay in between. CDR1 and CDR2 (germline): SGHTA, FQGNSA. CDR3 length equals 15 residues. CDR3 in amino acids: CASSLVRGSNSPLHF. The CDR3 DNA reads as TGTGCCAGCAGCTTAGTGCGGGGGAGTAATTCACCCCTCCACTTT.

CDR3 nucleotide sequence: TGCGCCAGCAGTGAGATCTCTCTCACCGGGGAGCTGTTTTTT. It is translated as CASSEISLTGELFF. J is TRBJ2-2 and V is TRBV10-1; D ambiguous. CDR1 and CDR2 (germline): WNHNN, SYGVQD (reference sequence). This CDR3 contains 14 residues. V was shortened by 2 bases and J by 4 bases, with 8 bases between the two germline ends.

This clonotype has only one observation. The V gene is TRBV29-1, the J gene TRBJ2-7; 10 bases map to TRBD1. The V and J ends lost 1 base and 4 bases, in that order; junction bases with no gene match: 10. The CDR3 length is 16 residues. Germline V lookup: CDR1 SQVTM, CDR2 ANQGSEA. The DNA of the CDR3 is TGCAGCGTTGAAGGTGGAGAGACAGGGGGCAGTTACGAGCAGTACTTC. Translation: CSVEGGETGGSYEQYF.

The sample holds a few counts of this clonotype. V and J are TRBV15 and TRBJ2-7, with D possibly matching TRBD2 (5 bases). Looked up from germline, CDR1 is LNHNV and CDR2 is YYDKDF (reference sequence). V lost 3 bases and J 2 bases, leaving 14 bases between the germline ends. This CDR3 has 15 amino acids. The CDR3: CATSRVDSLAYEQYF. The DNA for the CDR3 is TGTGCCACCAGCAGGGTGGACTCGCTCGCCTACGAGCAGTACTTC.

In its sample, this clonotype was seen many times. This rearrangement joins TRBV5-4 to TRBJ2-3; D uncertain. The V and J ends lost 5 bases and 0 bases respectively, with 7 bases between them. CDR1 and CDR2 (germline): SGHNT, YYREEE (reference sequence). The CDR3 runs 13 residues. Written as DNA, the CDR3 is TGTGCCAGCAGTTTAGCCAGCACAGATACGCAGTATTTT. This codes for CASSLASTDTQYF.

The sample holds one count of this clonotype. V gene TRBV7-2 combines with J gene TRBJ2-3, with TRBD1 matching over 9 bases. Germline lookup yields CDR1 SGHTA and CDR2 FQGNSA. The CDR3 length is 16 residues. The ends lost 5 bases at V and 4 bases at J; junction bases unmatched: 10. For the CDR3, the DNA is TGTGCCAGCAGCCAAGATTCAACAGGGGGCTCAGATACGCAGTATTTT. As protein: CASSQDSTGGSDTQYF.

The sample holds a few counts of this clonotype. The chain joins TRBV3-1 to TRBJ2-7; 10 bases fit TRBD2. The trim removed 0 bases at V and 7 bases at J, leaving 18 bases unmatched. CDR1 and CDR2 from the germline V gene are LGHDT and YNNKEL (reference sequence). The length of the CDR3 is 19 residues. This chain's CDR3 is CASSQDKWTSGGPLREQYF. In DNA, the CDR3 is TGTGCCAGCAGCCAAGATAAGTGGACTAGCGGAGGGCCCCTTCGAGAGCAGTACTTC.

The gene calls are TRBV20-1 and TRBJ1-4, with D maybe TRBD1 (6 bases). The V gene's germline CDR1 is DFQATT and CDR2 SNEGSKA (reference sequence). The CDR3 is 13 amino acids. The V end lost 3 bases, the J end lost 7 bases, and 12 bases lay between the germline ends. The DNA for the CDR3 is TGCAGTGCTAGGCCAGGGGAAACTGAAAAACTGTTTTTT. Translation: CSARPGETEKLFF.

This clonotype was seen only once. The gene calls are TRBV20-1 and TRBJ2-1; 14 nucleotides line up with TRBD2. The CDR3 is made up of 15 amino acids. Germline lookup yields CDR1 DFQATT and CDR2 SNEGSKA (reference sequence). V shed 6 bases, J shed 1 base, and the junction held 2 bases outside the gene matches. The CDR3 loop is CSAWTSGGSYNEQFF. The CDR3 DNA sequence: TGCAGTGCGTGGACTAGCGGGGGGTCCTACAATGAGCAGTTCTTC.

The chain links TRBV4-3 to TRBJ2-3, with a weak D call TRBD2 (5 bases). V dropped 0 bases and J dropped 6 bases, with 16 bases sitting between them. Germline V lookup: CDR1 LGHNA, CDR2 YSLEER. This CDR3 is built from 16 residues. The CDR3 coding sequence is TGCGCCAGCAGCCAAGATTGGGCACGGGGTCCCGATACGCAGTATTTT. It translates to CASSQDWARGPDTQYF.

This clonotype was recorded a few times. The rearrangement joins TRBV20-1 to TRBJ2-7, with D tentatively TRBD1 or TRBD2 (5 bases each). Germline CDR1 reads DFQATT; CDR2 reads SNEGSKA (reference sequence). CDR3 length: 13 residues. V dropped 5 bases and J dropped 6 bases, with 17 bases sitting between them. The DNA of the CDR3 is TGCAGTGCTGAACGGGGCGGTGGATCCGAGCAGTACTTC. It encodes CSAERGGGSEQYF.

The chain carries TRBV20-1 and TRBJ2-7; 10 bases map to TRBD2. CDR3 size: 13 residues. Germline V gene lookup returns CDR1 DFQATT and CDR2 SNEGSKA (reference sequence). The V segment lost 3 bases and the J segment 5 bases; nucleotides outside the gene matches: 4. The CDR3 nucleotides read TGCAGTGCTAGTAGCGGGAGGTTCGACGAGCAGTACTTC. Translated: CSASSGRFDEQYF.